Listed below are T cell receptor beta chains from one sample, sequenced in a study of cytomegalovirus exposure and HLA in healthy donors. Assay: immunoSEQ multiplex PCR; the TCRdb copy retains only in-frame clones and omits some. The table lists 150,000 to 200,000 clones, about 80% of them singletons. Sequenced input: PBMCs. These receptors were collected from a man aged 40-49 years in good health and CMV-seronegative. The CDR3 runs from the conserved cysteine through the conserved F or W. A D gene is named only where the DNA matches it firmly. Only part of the rows carry a size: once, few, many, or a class if the clone is expanded.

cdr3_aa	cdr3_nt	v_call	j_call	d_call	clone_size
CASSLEHSGNTIYF	TGTGCCAGCAGCTTAGAACACTCTGGAAACACCATATATTTT	TRBV7-9	TRBJ1-3	-	-
CASSRLAGADTQYF	TGTGCCAGCAGCCGACTAGCGGGAGCCGATACGCAGTATTTT	TRBV14	TRBJ2-3	TRBD2	-
CASSVAGLENSYNEQFF	TGTGCCAGCAGCGTAGCGGGGTTAGAGAACTCCTACAATGAGCAGTTCTTC	TRBV9	TRBJ2-1	-	-
CASSQGQGLGNTIYF	TGCGCCAGCAGCCAGGGACAGGGACTTGGAAACACCATATATTTT	TRBV5-1	TRBJ1-3	TRBD1	-
CARKGGEDYGYTF	TGTGCCAGGAAAGGGGGAGAGGACTATGGCTACACCTTC	TRBV2	TRBJ1-2	-	-
CASSPGGNGYTF	TGTGCCAGCAGTCCCGGAGGGAACGGCTACACCTTC	TRBV13	TRBJ1-2	-	few
CASSLPSGDQETQYF	TGTGCCAGCAGTTTACCCAGCGGGGACCAAGAGACCCAGTACTTC	TRBV27	TRBJ2-5	TRBD2	-
CASSIQLAGVGETQYF	TGTGCCAGTAGTATCCAACTAGCGGGAGTGGGAGAGACCCAGTACTTC	TRBV19	TRBJ2-5	TRBD2	-
CASSVGGGETYNEQFF	TGTGCCAGCAGCGTAGGCGGAGGGGAAACCTACAATGAGCAGTTCTTC	TRBV7-2	TRBJ2-1	-	-
CTSSLGLAGGISETQYF	TGTACCAGCAGCTTAGGACTAGCGGGAGGCATTTCAGAGACCCAGTACTTC	TRBV7-2	TRBJ2-5	TRBD2	-
CAISADRVTGELFF	TGTGCCATCAGTGCCGACAGGGTGACCGGGGAGCTGTTTTTT	TRBV10-3	TRBJ2-2	TRBD1	once
CATSSGYEQYF	TGTGCCACCTCATCAGGCTACGAGCAGTACTTC	TRBV14	TRBJ2-7	-	-
CASSQLAGLNTGELFF	TGTGCCAGCAGCCAACTAGCGGGGCTGAACACCGGGGAGCTGTTTTTT	TRBV7-3	TRBJ2-2	TRBD2	-